The rows below give T cell receptor beta chains drawn from one sample of a study of OX40 agonist ivuxolimab in advanced cancers. Profiling relied on immunoSEQ multiplex PCR, and the TCRdb table lists in-frame clones only, not all of them. Of over 75,000 clones listed, about 90% are singletons. The sequences come from CD4+ or CD8+ T cells sorted from blood, collected in a trial of the OX40 agonist ivuxolimab. The receptors originated from an adult with an advanced solid tumor such as melanoma, head and neck, liver or kidney cancer. CDR3s include the opening cysteine and the closing phenylalanine or tryptophan. The D gene is left open where the match is weak. Clone size is not always given. Where it is, it says once, few, many or a class for expanded clones.

d_gene: NA
v_gene: TRBV4-1
abundance: NA
j_gene: TRBJ1-1
CDR3aa: CASSLPQGMNTEAFF
CDR3nt: TGCGCCAGCAGCCTACCCCAGGGGATGAACACTGAAGCTTTCTTT

d_gene: NA
v_gene: TRBV18
abundance: once
j_gene: TRBJ2-1
CDR3aa: CASSPPNLGPGEQFF
CDR3nt: TGTGCCAGCTCACCACCGAACTTGGGTCCAGGGGAGCAGTTCTTC

d_gene: NA
v_gene: TRBV7-9
abundance: NA
j_gene: TRBJ2-5
CDR3aa: CASSPREWAETQYF
CDR3nt: TGTGCCAGCAGCCCCCGGGAGTGGGCAGAGACCCAGTACTTC

d_gene: TRBD1
v_gene: TRBV19
abundance: once
j_gene: TRBJ1-2
CDR3aa: CASSETGDSGYTF
CDR3nt: TGTGCCAGTAGTGAAACAGGGGACTCTGGCTACACCTTC

d_gene: NA
v_gene: TRBV6-1
abundance: NA
j_gene: TRBJ1-1
CDR3aa: CASSEEKGFTEAFF
CDR3nt: TGTGCCAGCAGTGAAGAGAAGGGGTTCACTGAAGCTTTCTTT

d_gene: NA
v_gene: TRBV5-4
abundance: NA
j_gene: TRBJ2-2
CDR3aa: CASSSGRSDTGELFF
CDR3nt: TGTGCCAGCAGCTCGGGACGGTCTGACACCGGGGAGCTGTTTTTT

d_gene: TRBD1
v_gene: TRBV28
abundance: once
j_gene: TRBJ1-4
CDR3aa: CASSRQGVREKLFF
CDR3nt: TGTGCCAGCAGTCGACAGGGGGTTAGAGAAAAACTGTTTTTT

d_gene: NA
v_gene: TRBV5-6
abundance: NA
j_gene: TRBJ1-1
CDR3aa: CASSLAYREAFF
CDR3nt: TGTGCCAGCAGCTTGGCCTACAGGGAAGCTTTCTTT

d_gene: NA
v_gene: TRBV19
abundance: NA
j_gene: TRBJ1-3
CDR3aa: CASSDVSGNTIYF
CDR3nt: TGTGCCAGTTCTGACGTCTCTGGAAACACCATATATTTT

d_gene: TRBD1
v_gene: TRBV5-1
abundance: NA
j_gene: TRBJ1-2
CDR3aa: CASSPEGQGRGYTF
CDR3nt: TGCGCCAGCAGCCCCGAGGGACAGGGGAGAGGCTACACCTTC

d_gene: TRBD1
v_gene: TRBV7-8
abundance: NA
j_gene: TRBJ1-5
CDR3aa: CASSLAQGGPGFYSNQPQHF
CDR3nt: TGTGCCAGCAGCTTAGCGCAGGGGGGCCCCGGCTTTTATAGCAATCAGCCCCAGCATTTT

d_gene: TRBD2
v_gene: TRBV29-1
abundance: once
j_gene: TRBJ2-3
CDR3aa: CSVELSSGRPDTQYF
CDR3nt: TGCAGCGTTGAATTATCCAGCGGGAGGCCAGATACGCAGTATTTT

d_gene: NA
v_gene: TRBV7-2
abundance: NA
j_gene: TRBJ2-1
CDR3aa: CASSLEGGVGNNEQFF
CDR3nt: TGTGCCAGCAGCTTAGAGGGGGGCGTAGGGAACAATGAGCAGTTCTTC

d_gene: NA
v_gene: TRBV30
abundance: NA
j_gene: TRBJ2-5
CDR3aa: CAWSYSLFQTQYF
CDR3nt: TGTGCCTGGAGTTACTCCTTATTTCAGACCCAGTACTTC

d_gene: TRBD2
v_gene: TRBV5-1
abundance: NA
j_gene: TRBJ2-3
CDR3aa: CASSAWTSGGTDTQYF
CDR3nt: TGCGCCAGCAGCGCCTGGACTAGCGGGGGCACAGATACGCAGTATTTT

d_gene: NA
v_gene: TRBV27
abundance: NA
j_gene: TRBJ2-3
CDR3aa: CASSLSRPPGGHTQYF
CDR3nt: TGTGCCAGCAGTTTATCGAGGCCTCCCGGTGGGCATACGCAGTATTTT

d_gene: TRBD1
v_gene: TRBV7-9
abundance: NA
j_gene: TRBJ2-6
CDR3aa: CASSSQGTGANVLTF
CDR3nt: TGTGCCAGCAGCTCACAGGGGACTGGGGCCAACGTCCTGACTTTC

d_gene: NA
v_gene: TRBV28
abundance: NA
j_gene: TRBJ2-3
CDR3aa: CASSLGQAPDTQYF
CDR3nt: TGTGCCAGCAGTTTAGGGCAGGCCCCCGATACGCAGTATTTT

d_gene: TRBD2
v_gene: TRBV2
abundance: once
j_gene: TRBJ2-1
CDR3aa: CASSELSGRTDEQFF
CDR3nt: TGTGCCAGCAGTGAATTGAGCGGGAGAACGGATGAGCAGTTCTTC

d_gene: NA
v_gene: TRBV15
abundance: NA
j_gene: TRBJ2-1
CDR3aa: CATSRGTEQFF
CDR3nt: TGTGCCACCAGCAGAGGAACCGAGCAGTTCTTC

d_gene: TRBD2
v_gene: TRBV6-5
abundance: NA
j_gene: TRBJ2-1
CDR3aa: CASSYLAGGINEQFF
CDR3nt: TGTGCCAGCAGTTACTTAGCGGGAGGGATCAATGAGCAGTTCTTC

d_gene: NA
v_gene: TRBV6-6
abundance: NA
j_gene: TRBJ1-2
CDR3aa: CASSPGPYGYTF
CDR3nt: TGTGCCAGCAGCCCGGGACCTTATGGCTACACCTTC

d_gene: NA
v_gene: TRBV5-5
abundance: NA
j_gene: TRBJ2-7
CDR3aa: CASSHSSGRQNSEQYF
CDR3nt: TGTGCCAGCAGCCATTCGTCTGGACGGCAAAATTCCGAGCAGTACTTC

d_gene: TRBD2
v_gene: TRBV5-1
abundance: NA
j_gene: TRBJ2-3
CDR3aa: CASSLGLAGGTDTQYF
CDR3nt: TGCGCCAGCAGCTTAGGGCTAGCGGGAGGCACAGATACGCAGTATTTT

d_gene: TRBD1
v_gene: TRBV27
abundance: once
j_gene: TRBJ2-2
CDR3aa: CASTWGTGQTGELFF
CDR3nt: TGTGCCAGCACCTGGGGGACAGGGCAAACCGGGGAGCTGTTTTTT

d_gene: NA
v_gene: TRBV2
abundance: once
j_gene: TRBJ2-1
CDR3aa: CASSETPSSYNEQFF
CDR3nt: TGTGCCAGCAGTGAGACACCGAGCTCCTACAATGAGCAGTTCTTC

d_gene: TRBD2
v_gene: TRBV7-2
abundance: NA
j_gene: TRBJ2-7
CDR3aa: CASRRAGGTYEQYF
CDR3nt: TGTGCCAGCAGAAGAGCGGGAGGAACCTACGAGCAGTACTTC

d_gene: TRBD2
v_gene: TRBV29-1
abundance: NA
j_gene: TRBJ2-5
CDR3aa: CSVSTSTETQYF
CDR3nt: TGCAGCGTCTCGACTAGCACGGAGACCCAGTACTTC

d_gene: NA
v_gene: TRBV6-1
abundance: NA
j_gene: TRBJ2-7
CDR3aa: CASRTRDTYEQYF
CDR3nt: TGTGCCAGCAGGACTAGGGACACCTATGAGCAGTACTTC

d_gene: NA
v_gene: TRBV19
abundance: NA
j_gene: TRBJ1-1
CDR3aa: CATSTGRVAEAFF
CDR3nt: TGTGCCACCTCAACAGGGAGGGTGGCTGAAGCTTTCTTT

d_gene: NA
v_gene: TRBV5-1
abundance: once
j_gene: TRBJ2-5
CDR3aa: CASSLPQPETQYF
CDR3nt: TGCGCCAGCAGCTTGCCGCAACCGGAGACCCAGTACTTC

d_gene: NA
v_gene: TRBV27
abundance: NA
j_gene: TRBJ2-2
CDR3aa: CASSLVNTNTGELFF
CDR3nt: TGTGCCAGCAGTTTGGTGAATACGAACACCGGGGAGCTGTTTTTT

d_gene: TRBD1
v_gene: TRBV6-1
abundance: NA
j_gene: TRBJ1-2
CDR3aa: CASSEDRIYGYTF
CDR3nt: TGTGCCAGCAGTGAGGACAGGATTTATGGCTACACCTTC

d_gene: NA
v_gene: TRBV18
abundance: NA
j_gene: TRBJ2-5
CDR3aa: CASSPTVEETQYF
CDR3nt: TGTGCCAGCTCACCGACGGTCGAAGAGACCCAGTACTTC

d_gene: NA
v_gene: TRBV9
abundance: NA
j_gene: TRBJ2-1
CDR3aa: CASSVGVSGPTYNEQFF
CDR3nt: TGTGCCAGCAGCGTAGGAGTCTCCGGGCCCACCTACAATGAGCAGTTCTTC

d_gene: TRBD1
v_gene: TRBV5-1
abundance: NA
j_gene: TRBJ2-2
CDR3aa: CASSRVDRGRGELFF
CDR3nt: TGCGCCAGCAGCAGAGTGGACAGGGGGCGGGGGGAGCTGTTTTTT

d_gene: TRBD1
v_gene: TRBV7-2
abundance: NA
j_gene: TRBJ2-4
CDR3aa: CASSPGGSDRVLYF
CDR3nt: TGTGCCAGCAGCCCGGGTGGTTCGGACAGGGTTTTATACTTC

d_gene: TRBD2
v_gene: TRBV13
abundance: NA
j_gene: TRBJ2-7
CDR3aa: CASSFTSGGSYEQYF
CDR3nt: TGTGCCAGCAGCTTTACTAGCGGGGGATCCTACGAGCAGTACTTC

d_gene: NA
v_gene: TRBV19
abundance: NA
j_gene: TRBJ1-1
CDR3aa: CASRGPLRGRRDEAFF
CDR3nt: TGTGCCAGTAGGGGTCCCCTTCGGGGCCGTAGGGATGAAGCTTTCTTT